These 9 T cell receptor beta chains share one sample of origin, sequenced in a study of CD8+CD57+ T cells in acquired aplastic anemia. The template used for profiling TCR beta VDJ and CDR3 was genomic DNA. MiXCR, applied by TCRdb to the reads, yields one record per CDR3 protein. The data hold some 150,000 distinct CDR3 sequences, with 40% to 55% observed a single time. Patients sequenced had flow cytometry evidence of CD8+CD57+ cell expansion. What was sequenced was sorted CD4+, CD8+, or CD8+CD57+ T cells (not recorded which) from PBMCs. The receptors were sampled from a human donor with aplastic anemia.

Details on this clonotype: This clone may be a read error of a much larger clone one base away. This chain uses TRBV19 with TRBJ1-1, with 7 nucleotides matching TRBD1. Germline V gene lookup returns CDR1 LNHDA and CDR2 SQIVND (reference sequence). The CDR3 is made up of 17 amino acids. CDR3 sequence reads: CASSMRRGRFMNTDAFF. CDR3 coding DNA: TGTGCCAGTAGTATGCGAAGGGGGCGTTTCATGAACACTGACGCTTTCTTT.

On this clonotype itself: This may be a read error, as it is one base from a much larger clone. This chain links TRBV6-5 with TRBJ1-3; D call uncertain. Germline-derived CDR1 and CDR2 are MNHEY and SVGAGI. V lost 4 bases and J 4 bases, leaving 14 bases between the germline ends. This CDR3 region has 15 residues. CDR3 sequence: CASSSTSQCGNTIYF. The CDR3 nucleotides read TGTGCCAGCAGTTCTACATCACAGTGCGGAAACACCATATATTTT.

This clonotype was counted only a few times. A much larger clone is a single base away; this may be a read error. CDR3 sequence: CASTLIGRGNCGYTF. The CDR3 DNA follows: TGTGCCAGTACCCTCATCGGCCGGGGGAACTGTGGCTACACCTTC. The chain links TRBV19 to TRBJ1-2; D perhaps matches TRBD1 (5 bases). The CDR3 is 15 amino acids. Germline loops: CDR1 LNHDA, CDR2 SQIVND (reference sequence).

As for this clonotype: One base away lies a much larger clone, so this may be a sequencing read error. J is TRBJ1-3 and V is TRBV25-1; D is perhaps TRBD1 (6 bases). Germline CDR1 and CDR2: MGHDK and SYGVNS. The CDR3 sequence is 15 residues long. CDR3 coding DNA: TGTGCCAGCAGTACCTCTGGGGGCGCCGGAAACACCATATGTTTT. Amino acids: CASSTSGGAGNTICF.

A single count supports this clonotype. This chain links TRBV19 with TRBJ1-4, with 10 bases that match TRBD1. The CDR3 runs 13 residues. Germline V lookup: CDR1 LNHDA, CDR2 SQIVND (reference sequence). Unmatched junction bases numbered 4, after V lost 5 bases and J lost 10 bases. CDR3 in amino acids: CASSADRGRKLFF. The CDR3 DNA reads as TGTGCCAGTAGTGCGGACAGGGGGAGAAAACTGTTTTTT. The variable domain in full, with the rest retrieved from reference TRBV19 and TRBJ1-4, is DGGITQSPKYLFRKEGQNVTLSCEQNLNHDAMYWYRQDPGQGLRLIYYSQIVNDFQKGDIAEGYSVSREKKESFPLTVTSAQKNPTAFYLCASSADRGRKLFFGSGTQLSVL.

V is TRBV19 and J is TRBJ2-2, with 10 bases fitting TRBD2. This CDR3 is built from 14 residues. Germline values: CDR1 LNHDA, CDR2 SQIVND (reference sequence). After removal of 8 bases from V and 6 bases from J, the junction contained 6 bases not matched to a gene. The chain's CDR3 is CASSSSGGSGELFF. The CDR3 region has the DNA TGTGCCAGTTCCTCTAGCGGGGGATCCGGGGAGCTGTTTTTT.

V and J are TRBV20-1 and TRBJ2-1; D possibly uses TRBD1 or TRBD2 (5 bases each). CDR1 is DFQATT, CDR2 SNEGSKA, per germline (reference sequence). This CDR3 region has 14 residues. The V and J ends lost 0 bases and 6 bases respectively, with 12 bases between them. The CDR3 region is CSARDRSGTNEQFF. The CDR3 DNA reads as TGCAGTGCTAGAGATCGATCAGGGACCAATGAGCAGTTCTTC.

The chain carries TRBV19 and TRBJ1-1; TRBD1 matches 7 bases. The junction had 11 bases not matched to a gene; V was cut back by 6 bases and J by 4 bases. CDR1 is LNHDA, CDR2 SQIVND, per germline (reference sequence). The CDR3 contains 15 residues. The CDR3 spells CASRVRTGLGTEAFF. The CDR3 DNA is TGTGCCAGTAGAGTGAGGACAGGTTTGGGCACTGAAGCTTTCTTT.

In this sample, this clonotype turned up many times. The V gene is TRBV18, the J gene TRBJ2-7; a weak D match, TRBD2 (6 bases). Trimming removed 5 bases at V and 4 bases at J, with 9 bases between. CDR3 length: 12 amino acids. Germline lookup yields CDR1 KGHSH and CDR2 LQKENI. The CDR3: CASSGGAYEQYF. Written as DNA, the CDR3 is TGTGCCAGCTCAGGCGGGGCTTACGAGCAGTACTTC. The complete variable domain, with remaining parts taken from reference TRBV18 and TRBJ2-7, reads NAGVMQNPRHLVRRRGQEARLRCSPMKGHSHVYWYRQLPEEGLKFMVYLQKENIIDESGMPKERFSAEFPKEGPSILRIQQVVRGDSAAYFCASSGGAYEQYFGPGTRLTVT.